These 24 T cell receptor beta chains originate from one sample sequenced in a study of early stage breast cancer tumors. Libraries were prepared by immunoSEQ multiplex PCR; TCRdb keeps only in-frame clonotypes and omits some of them. Among 45,000 to 65,000 clones listed, around 80% were seen once. The specimen was blood. The receptor set was obtained from a person aged 35-50 years with breast cancer.

This sequence joins TRBV10-3 and TRBJ1-1; possible D gene TRBD1, 5 bases. The CDR3 extends over 13 amino acids. With 8 bases removed from V and 1 base from J, the gap between germline ends came to 11 bases. CDR1 and CDR2 (germline): ENHRY, SYGVKD. CDR3 nucleotide sequence: TGTGCCATCTCAGGGATACAGAACACTGAAGCTTTCTTT. This codes for CAISGIQNTEAFF.

The chain carries TRBV19 and TRBJ1-4; no clear D. V was pared by 3 bases and J by 4 bases, with 15 bases between. CDR3 length equals 16 residues. Germline loops: CDR1 LNHDA, CDR2 SQIVND (reference sequence). For the CDR3, the DNA is TGTGCCAGTAGTATCCGACCCAGAGGGATTAATGAAAAACTGTTTTTT. Translation gives CASSIRPRGINEKLFF. The full variable domain, its missing parts supplied by reference TRBV19 and TRBJ1-4, is DGGITQSPKYLFRKEGQNVTLSCEQNLNHDAMYWYRQDPGQGLRLIYYSQIVNDFQKGDIAEGYSVSREKKESFPLTVTSAQKNPTAFYLCASSIRPRGINEKLFFGSGTQLSVL.

The rearrangement links TRBV28 to TRBJ2-1; no firm D call. V dropped 3 bases and J dropped 6 bases, with 9 bases sitting between them. The V gene's germline CDR1 is MDHEN and CDR2 SYDVKM. The CDR3 is 13 residues long. CDR3 amino acids: CASSLPYVNEQFF. Here the CDR3 DNA reads TGTGCCAGCAGTTTGCCCTACGTCAATGAGCAGTTCTTC.

V and J are TRBV30 and TRBJ1-4; D unclear. CDR1 is GTSNPN, CDR2 SVGIG, per germline (reference sequence). Trimming took 0 bases from V and 5 from J, leaving 7 bases between them. The CDR3 has 13 amino acids. The CDR3 reads CAWSVRRNEKLFF. The CDR3 DNA is TGTGCCTGGAGTGTTAGGCGGAATGAAAAACTGTTTTTT. The whole variable domain, remainder taken from reference TRBV30 and TRBJ1-4, is SQTIHQWPATLVQPVGSPLSLECTVEGTSNPNLYWYRQAAGRGLQLLFYSVGIGQISSEVPQNLSASRPQDRQFILSSKKLLLSDSGFYLCAWSVRRNEKLFFGSGTQLSVL.

The chain combines TRBV11-2 with TRBJ2-7, with TRBD1 matching over 9 bases. The CDR3 is 15 amino acids. Per germline, CDR1 SGHAT and CDR2 FQNNGV. V lost 4 bases, J lost 4 bases, and 8 bases stayed unmatched. CDR3 DNA sequence: TGTGCCAGCAGCTCGACAGGGGGTGGTTTGTACGAGCAGTACTTC. Its translation: CASSSTGGGLYEQYF.

The chain is built from TRBV6-6 and TRBJ2-1; no reliable D call. V lost 0 bases to trimming and J lost 8 bases, with 5 bases between them. The V gene's germline CDR1 is MNHNY and CDR2 SVGAGI (reference sequence). There are 12 residues in the CDR3. The CDR3 region is CASSYSLDEQFF. The CDR3 DNA sequence: TGTGCCAGCAGTTACTCGTTGGATGAGCAGTTCTTC.

This clone has a handful of counts. CDR3 DNA: TGTGCCGCGGCGGGACTAGCGGGAGGTGAGCAGTTCTTC. This codes for CAAAGLAGGEQFF. The J gene is TRBJ2-1, the V gene TRBV7-9, with 15 nucleotides matching TRBD2. V lost 11 bases and J lost 9; bases outside the gene matches: 5. The length of the CDR3 is 13 residues. The germline CDR1 and CDR2 sequences are SEHNR and FQNEAQ (reference sequence).

The rearrangement uses TRBV27 and TRBJ2-7; TRBD2 matches 7 bases. The CDR3 is 12 residues long. V lost 5 bases to trimming and J lost 3 bases; unmatched junction nucleotides: 1. Germline lookup yields CDR1 MNHEY and CDR2 SMNVEV (reference sequence). The CDR3 DNA reads as TGTGCCAGCAGTGGGGGGGGCTACGAGCAGTACTTC. This codes for CASSGGGYEQYF.

The chain employs TRBV19 and TRBJ2-1; 10 positions match TRBD2. V trimming: 3 bases; J trimming: 7 bases; junction bases outside the gene matches: 6. Germline CDR1 is LNHDA and CDR2 is SQIVND (reference sequence). This CDR3 spans 15 amino acids. CDR3 in DNA: TGTGCCAGTAGTATTCTAGCGGGAGTTTCGAATGAGCAGTTCTTC. Its protein product is CASSILAGVSNEQFF.

In nucleotides, the CDR3 is TGCAGCGTTGAGGGACTAGCGGGAACCGAGCAGTACTTC. Amino acid sequence: CSVEGLAGTEQYF. The V and J genes are TRBV29-1 and TRBJ2-5, with TRBD2 matching over 13 bases. The last part of the DNA fits TRBJ2-7 better; the J call may be wrong. The CDR3 is made up of 13 amino acids. CDR1 is SQVTM, CDR2 ANQGSEA, per germline.

The V call is TRBV2, the J call TRBJ2-5, with 7 bases that match TRBD2. Germline CDR1 and CDR2: SNHLY and FYNNEI. This CDR3 comprises 14 residues. Trimming took 6 bases from V and 5 from J; bases not matched to a gene: 9. The CDR3 region has the DNA TGTGCCAGCAGCGCCTCGGGAGGTTGGGAGACCCAGTACTTC. Its protein is CASSASGGWETQYF. The full variable domain, completed using reference TRBV2 and TRBJ2-5, is EPEVTQTPSHQVTQMGQEVILRCVPISNHLYFYWYRQILGQKVEFLVSFYNNEISEKSEIFDDQFSVERPDGSNFTLKIRSTKLEDSAMYFCASSASGGWETQYFGPGTRLLVL.

The gene calls are TRBV18 and TRBJ2-7; D gene uncertain. This CDR3 spans 14 amino acids. Germline V gives CDR1 KGHSH, CDR2 LQKENI. With 1 base removed from V and 3 bases from J, the gap between germline ends came to 10 bases. For the CDR3, the DNA is TGTGCCAGCTCACCACAAGCCGTAGGCTACGAGCAGTACTTC. Protein: CASSPQAVGYEQYF. Combining the CDR3 with reference TRBV18 and TRBJ2-7 gives the whole variable domain NAGVMQNPRHLVRRRGQEARLRCSPMKGHSHVYWYRQLPEEGLKFMVYLQKENIIDESGMPKERFSAEFPKEGPSILRIQQVVRGDSAAYFCASSPQAVGYEQYFGPGTRLTVT.

The chain combines TRBV27 with TRBJ2-3; a possible D gene is TRBD2 (6 bases). V gave up 2 bases and J gave up 4 bases, with 10 bases separating them. The CDR3 totals 14 residues. Looked up from germline, CDR1 is MNHEY and CDR2 is SMNVEV (reference sequence). The DNA for the CDR3 is TGTGCCAGCAGTTTAGAGGGACTGCCAGATACGCAGTATTTT. Its protein product is CASSLEGLPDTQYF.

The sample holds one count of this clone. The chain links TRBV10-1 to TRBJ2-2; 8 bases line up with TRBD2. The germline V gene has CDR1 WNHNN and CDR2 SYGVQD (reference sequence). CDR3 size: 15 residues. The ends lost 3 bases at V and 3 bases at J; junction bases unmatched: 3. As DNA, the CDR3 is TGCGCCAGCAGTGAAGCGGGAGCGGACACCGGGGAGCTGTTTTTT. Amino acids: CASSEAGADTGELFF.

The gene calls are TRBV6-1 and TRBJ2-1, with a tentative D call TRBD2 (6 bases). This CDR3 spans 16 amino acids. V was clipped by 4 bases and J by 0 bases, with 13 bases between them. Germline V gene sequence: CDR1 MNHNS, CDR2 SASEGT. The DNA for the CDR3 is TGTGCCAGCAGTGGCTTAGCGGTCCGCTCCTACAATGAGCAGTTCTTC. It encodes CASSGLAVRSYNEQFF.

This clone was seen only a few times. The chain has TRBV19 and TRBJ1-1, with D unclear. V lost 4 bases and J 6 bases, leaving 12 bases between the germline ends. Germline CDR1 is LNHDA and CDR2 is SQIVND (reference sequence). The length of the CDR3 is 13 residues. CDR3 sequence: CASSKGEPPEAFF. As DNA, the CDR3 is TGTGCCAGTAGTAAGGGAGAGCCCCCTGAAGCTTTCTTT.

The rearrangement uses TRBV30 and TRBJ2-3, with 7 positions matching TRBD1. In germline, CDR1 is GTSNPN, CDR2 SVGIG (reference sequence). V lost 4 bases and J lost 2; bases outside the gene matches: 6. The length of the CDR3 is 14 residues. The CDR3 reads CAWTPGQSTDTQYF. DNA for the CDR3: TGTGCCTGGACCCCGGGACAGTCCACAGATACGCAGTATTTT.

CDR3 residues: CASSQSATRADTQYF. Written as DNA, the CDR3 is TGTGCCAGCAGCCAATCCGCAACGCGGGCAGATACGCAGTATTTT. The chain recombines TRBV7-8 with TRBJ2-3; tentative D call: TRBD2 (5 bases). The germline V gene encodes CDR1 SGHVS and CDR2 FQNEAQ. V was clipped by 5 bases and J by 4 bases, with 16 bases between them. The CDR3 consists of 15 residues.

V usage is TRBV7-3 and J usage is TRBJ2-7; D not certain. CDR3 length equals 13 residues. The V gene lost 2 bases and the J gene lost 3 bases, with 8 bases spanning the gap. CDR1 and CDR2 from the germline V gene are SGHTA and FQGTGA. CDR3 in DNA: TGTGCCAGCAGCTTATTCGGAGACTACGAGCAGTACTTC. Its protein is CASSLFGDYEQYF.

This clone was detected once. The gene calls are TRBV29-1 and TRBJ1-2; a possible D gene is TRBD1 (6 bases). V was cut by 5 bases and J by 8 bases, with 12 bases left in between. The CDR3 spans 11 residues. Germline V CDR1 and CDR2: SQVTM, ANQGSEA. The CDR3 region has the DNA TGCAGCGTTTTCAGGGGTGGAGGCTACACCTTC. This encodes CSVFRGGGYTF.

The chain carries TRBV7-9 and TRBJ2-5, with 8 positions matching TRBD2. The CDR3 length is 17 residues. CDR1 is SEHNR, CDR2 FQNEAQ, per germline (reference sequence). The junction had 11 bases not matched to a gene; V was cut back by 1 base and J by 4 bases. The CDR3 bases are TGTGCCAGCAGCTTAGTTAGTCGCGGGACTAGAGGAGAGACCCAGTACTTC. Amino acids: CASSLVSRGTRGETQYF.

This chain joins TRBV7-8 and TRBJ2-1, with a tentative D call TRBD1 (6 bases). The germline CDR1 and CDR2 sequences are SGHVS and FQNEAQ. The CDR3 spans 12 residues. V lost 5 bases, J lost 7 bases, and 9 bases lay in between. In DNA, the CDR3 is TGTGCCAGCAGCCCCACAGGGAATGAGCAGTTCTTC. It codes for CASSPTGNEQFF.

This clone was counted only a few times. Here the CDR3 DNA reads TGTGCCAGCAGTTTCGGACTAGCGGGAGGCCAAGAGACCCAGTACTTC. This codes for CASSFGLAGGQETQYF. The genes are TRBV6-5 and TRBJ2-5; 14 bases are a match to TRBD2. V lost 4 bases and J lost 1; bases outside the gene matches: 2. The CDR3 spans 16 residues. Germline lookup yields CDR1 MNHEY and CDR2 SVGAGI.

This rearrangement joins TRBV27 to TRBJ2-3; 8 bases are shared with TRBD2. J was trimmed by 4 bases and V by 4 bases; bases with no gene match: 4. From germline, CDR1 is MNHEY and CDR2 SMNVEV (reference sequence). The CDR3 is made up of 14 amino acids. The CDR3 DNA follows: TGTGCCAGCAGTTGGAGCGGGAGTGCAGATACGCAGTATTTT. As protein: CASSWSGSADTQYF.